This T cell receptor (beta chain) appears in the sequencing data of a study of cytomegalovirus exposure and HLA in healthy donors. Broader study findings: Reportedly, HLA-A and HLA-B alleles of most subjects were accurately predicted from TCR beta.

PCR primers comprised 60 Vbeta and 13 Jbeta primers. Repertoires were generated with immunoSEQ multiplex PCR, while TCRdb's copy carries only in-frame clones and drops some. The sample includes a few hundred thousand clones, about 83% of them seen just once. This clone has only one observation. Its specificity is not known. The V and J ends lost 10 bases and 3 bases respectively, with 16 bases between them. The CDR3 extends over 13 amino acids. CDR1 is MDHEN, CDR2 SYDVKM, per germline. V and J are TRBV28 and TRBJ2-7; TRBD2 might be the D (5 bases). This TCR was recovered from a girl aged 10 to 17 in good health and CMV-seronegative. The sample was PBMCs. CDR3 nucleotide sequence: TGTGCCACACGGGGATCCTTAAGCTACGAGCAGTACTTC. Protein product: CATRGSLSYEQYF.